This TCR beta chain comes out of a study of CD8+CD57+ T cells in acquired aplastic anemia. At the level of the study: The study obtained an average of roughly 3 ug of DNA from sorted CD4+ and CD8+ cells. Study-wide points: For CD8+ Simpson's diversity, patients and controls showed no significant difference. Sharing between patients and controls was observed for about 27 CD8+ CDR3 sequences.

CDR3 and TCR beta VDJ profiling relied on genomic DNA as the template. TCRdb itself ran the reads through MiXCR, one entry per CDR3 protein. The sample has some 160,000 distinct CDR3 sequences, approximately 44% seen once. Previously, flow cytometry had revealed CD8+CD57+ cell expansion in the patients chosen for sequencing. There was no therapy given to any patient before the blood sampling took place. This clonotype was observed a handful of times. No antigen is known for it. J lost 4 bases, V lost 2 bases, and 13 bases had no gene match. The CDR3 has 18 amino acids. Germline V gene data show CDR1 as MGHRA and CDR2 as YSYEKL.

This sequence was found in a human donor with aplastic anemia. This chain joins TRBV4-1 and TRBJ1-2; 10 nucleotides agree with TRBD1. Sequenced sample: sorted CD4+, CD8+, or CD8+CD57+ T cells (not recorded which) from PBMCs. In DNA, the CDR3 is TGCGCCAGCAGCCAAACGAAAGTCCCGGGACAGGGGCTCTATGGCTACACCTTC. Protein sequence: CASSQTKVPGQGLYGYTF.